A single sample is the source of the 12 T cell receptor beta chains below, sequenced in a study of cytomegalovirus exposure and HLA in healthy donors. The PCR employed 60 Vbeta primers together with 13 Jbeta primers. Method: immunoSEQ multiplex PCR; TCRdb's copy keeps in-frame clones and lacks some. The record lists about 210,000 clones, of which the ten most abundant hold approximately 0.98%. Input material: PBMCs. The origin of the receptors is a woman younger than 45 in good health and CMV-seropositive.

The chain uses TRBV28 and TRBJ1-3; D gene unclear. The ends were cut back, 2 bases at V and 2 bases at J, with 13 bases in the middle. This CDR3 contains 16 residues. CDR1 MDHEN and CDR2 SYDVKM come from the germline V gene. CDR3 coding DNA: TGTGCCAGCAGTTTACTAACCAGCGGGACTGGAAACACCATATATTTT. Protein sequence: CASSLLTSGTGNTIYF.

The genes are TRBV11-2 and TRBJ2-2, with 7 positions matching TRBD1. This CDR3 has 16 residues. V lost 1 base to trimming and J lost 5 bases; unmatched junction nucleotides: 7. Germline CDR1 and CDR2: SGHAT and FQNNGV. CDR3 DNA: TGTGCCAGCAGCTTAGGAACAGGGGTAGGGACCGGGGAGCTGTTTTTT. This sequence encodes CASSLGTGVGTGELFF.

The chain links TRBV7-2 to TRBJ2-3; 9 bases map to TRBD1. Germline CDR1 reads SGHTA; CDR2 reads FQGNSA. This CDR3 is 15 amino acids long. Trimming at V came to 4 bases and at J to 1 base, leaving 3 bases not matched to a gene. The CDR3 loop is CASSSDRGGTDTQYF. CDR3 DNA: TGTGCCAGCAGCTCGGACAGGGGTGGCACAGATACGCAGTATTTT.

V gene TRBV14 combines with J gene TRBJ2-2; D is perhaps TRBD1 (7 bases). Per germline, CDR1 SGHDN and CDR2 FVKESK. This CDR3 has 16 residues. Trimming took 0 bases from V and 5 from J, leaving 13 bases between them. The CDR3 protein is CASSQDPGGRTGELFF. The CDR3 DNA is TGTGCCAGCAGCCAAGATCCAGGGGGGAGGACCGGGGAGCTGTTTTTT.

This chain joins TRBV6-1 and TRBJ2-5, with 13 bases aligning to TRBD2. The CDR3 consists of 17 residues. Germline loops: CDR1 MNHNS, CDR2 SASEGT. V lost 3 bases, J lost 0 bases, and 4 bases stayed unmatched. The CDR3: CASSDLGLAGNQETQYF. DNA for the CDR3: TGTGCCAGCAGTGACTTGGGACTAGCGGGGAACCAAGAGACCCAGTACTTC.

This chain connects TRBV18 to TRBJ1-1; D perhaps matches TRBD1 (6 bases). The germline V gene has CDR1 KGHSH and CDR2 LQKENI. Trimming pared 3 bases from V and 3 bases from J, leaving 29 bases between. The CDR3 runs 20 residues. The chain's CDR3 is CASSPDNRDRTNQGHTEAFF. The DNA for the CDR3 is TGTGCCAGCTCACCGGATAACCGGGACCGCACAAATCAGGGGCACACTGAAGCTTTCTTT.

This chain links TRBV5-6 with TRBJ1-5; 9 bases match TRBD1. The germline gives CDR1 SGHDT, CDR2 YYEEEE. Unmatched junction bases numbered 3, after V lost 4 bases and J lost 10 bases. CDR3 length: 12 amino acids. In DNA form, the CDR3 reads TGTGCCAGCAGCCGGGACAGGGAACCCCAGCATTTT. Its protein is CASSRDREPQHF.

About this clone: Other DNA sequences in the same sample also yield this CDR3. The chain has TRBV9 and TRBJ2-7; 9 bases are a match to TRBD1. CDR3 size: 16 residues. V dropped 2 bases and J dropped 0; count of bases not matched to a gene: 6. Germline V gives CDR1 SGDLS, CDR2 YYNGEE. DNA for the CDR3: TGTGCCAGCAGCGTGGCCGACAGGGGGGACTCCTACGAGCAGTACTTC. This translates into CASSVADRGDSYEQYF.

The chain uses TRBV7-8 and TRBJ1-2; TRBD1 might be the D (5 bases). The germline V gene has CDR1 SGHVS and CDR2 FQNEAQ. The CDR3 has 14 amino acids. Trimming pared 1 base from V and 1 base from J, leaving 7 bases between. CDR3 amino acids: CASSLVGGNYGYTF. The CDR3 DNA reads TGTGCCAGCAGCTTAGTCGGGGGTAACTATGGCTACACCTTC. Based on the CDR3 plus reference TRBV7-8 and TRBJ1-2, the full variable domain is GAGVSQSPRYKVAKRGQDVALRCDPISGHVSLFWYQQALGQGPEFLTYFQNEAQLDKSGLPSDRFFAERPEGSVSTLKIQRTQQEDSAVYLCASSLVGGNYGYTFGSGTRLTVV.

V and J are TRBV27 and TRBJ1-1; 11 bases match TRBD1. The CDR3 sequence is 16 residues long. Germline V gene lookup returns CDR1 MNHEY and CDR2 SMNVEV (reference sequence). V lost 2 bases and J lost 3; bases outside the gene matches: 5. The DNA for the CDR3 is TGTGCCAGCAGTTTAATGGACAGGGGGCAGGACACTGAAGCTTTCTTT. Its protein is CASSLMDRGQDTEAFF.

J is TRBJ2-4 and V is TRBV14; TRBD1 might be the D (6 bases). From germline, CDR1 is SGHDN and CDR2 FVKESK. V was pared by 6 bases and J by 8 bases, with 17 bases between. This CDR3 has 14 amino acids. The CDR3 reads CASSVGHSGYIQYF. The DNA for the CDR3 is TGTGCCAGCAGTGTGGGACACTCAGGTTACATTCAGTACTTC.

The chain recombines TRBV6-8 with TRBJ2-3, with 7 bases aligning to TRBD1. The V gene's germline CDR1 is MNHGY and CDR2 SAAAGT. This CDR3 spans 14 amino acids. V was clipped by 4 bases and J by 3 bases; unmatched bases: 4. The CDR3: CASSCRGFTDTQYF. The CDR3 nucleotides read TGTGCCAGCAGTTGCAGGGGGTTTACAGATACGCAGTATTTT.